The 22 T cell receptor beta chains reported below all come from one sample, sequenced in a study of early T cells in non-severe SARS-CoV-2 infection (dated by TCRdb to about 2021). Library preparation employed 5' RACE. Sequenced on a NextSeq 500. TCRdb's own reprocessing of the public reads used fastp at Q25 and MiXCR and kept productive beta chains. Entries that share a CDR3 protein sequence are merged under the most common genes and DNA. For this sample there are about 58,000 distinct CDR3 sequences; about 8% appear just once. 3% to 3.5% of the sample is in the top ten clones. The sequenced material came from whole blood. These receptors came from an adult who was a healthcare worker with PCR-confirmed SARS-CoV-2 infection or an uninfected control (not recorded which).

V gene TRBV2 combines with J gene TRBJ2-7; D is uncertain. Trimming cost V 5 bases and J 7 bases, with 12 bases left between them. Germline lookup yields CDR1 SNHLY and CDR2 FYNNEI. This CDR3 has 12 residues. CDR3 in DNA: TGTGCCAGCAGTCTCCAAGGCTGGGAGCAGTACTTC. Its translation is CASSLQGWEQYF. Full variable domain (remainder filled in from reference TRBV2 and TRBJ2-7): EPEVTQTPSHQVTQMGQEVILRCVPISNHLYFYWYRQILGQKVEFLVSFYNNEISEKSEIFDDQFSVERPDGSNFTLKIRSTKLEDSAMYFCASSLQGWEQYFGPGTRLTVT.

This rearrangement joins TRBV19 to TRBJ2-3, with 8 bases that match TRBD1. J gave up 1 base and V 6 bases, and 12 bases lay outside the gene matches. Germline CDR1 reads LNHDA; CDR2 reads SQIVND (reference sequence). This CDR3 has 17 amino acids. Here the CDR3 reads CASSVQGGNWGTDTQYF. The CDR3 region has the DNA TGTGCCAGTAGCGTACAGGGGGGCAATTGGGGCACAGATACGCAGTATTTT.

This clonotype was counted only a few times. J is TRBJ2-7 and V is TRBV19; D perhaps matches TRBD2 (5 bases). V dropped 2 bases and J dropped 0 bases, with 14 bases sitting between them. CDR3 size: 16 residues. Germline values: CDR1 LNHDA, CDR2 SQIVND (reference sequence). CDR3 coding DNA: TGTGCCAGTAGTATATATGGAGGACGGGCCTCCTACGAGCAGTACTTC. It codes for CASSIYGGRASYEQYF.

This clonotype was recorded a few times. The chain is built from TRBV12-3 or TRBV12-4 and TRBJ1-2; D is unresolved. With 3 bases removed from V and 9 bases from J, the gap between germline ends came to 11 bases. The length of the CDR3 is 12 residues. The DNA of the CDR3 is TGTGCCAGCAGTTTGGGTCCGCTAAGCTACACCTTC. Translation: CASSLGPLSYTF.

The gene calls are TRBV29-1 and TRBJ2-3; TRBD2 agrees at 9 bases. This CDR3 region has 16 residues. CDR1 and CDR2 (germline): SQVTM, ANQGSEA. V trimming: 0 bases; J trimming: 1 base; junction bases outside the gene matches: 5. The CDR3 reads CSVEDDSGSGTDTQYF. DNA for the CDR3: TGCAGCGTTGAAGATGATAGCGGGAGTGGCACAGATACGCAGTATTTT.

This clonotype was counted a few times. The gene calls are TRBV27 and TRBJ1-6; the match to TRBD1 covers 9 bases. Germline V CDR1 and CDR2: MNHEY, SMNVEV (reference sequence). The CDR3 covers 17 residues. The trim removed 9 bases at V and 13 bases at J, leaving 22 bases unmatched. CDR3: CASAPLQGAHILTPLHF. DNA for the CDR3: TGTGCCAGTGCGCCGTTACAGGGGGCTCATATTCTTACCCCCCTCCACTTT.

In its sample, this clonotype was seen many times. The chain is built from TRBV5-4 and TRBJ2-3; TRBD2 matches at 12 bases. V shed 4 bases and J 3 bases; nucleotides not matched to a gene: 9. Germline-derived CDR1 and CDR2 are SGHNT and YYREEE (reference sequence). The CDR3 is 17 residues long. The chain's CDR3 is CASSSLTSGRRTDTQYF. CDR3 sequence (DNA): TGTGCCAGCAGCAGCTTGACTAGCGGGAGAAGGACAGATACGCAGTATTTT.

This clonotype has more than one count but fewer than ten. CDR3 DNA sequence: TGTGCCAGCAGTTGGACTAGCGGGAGTATCGATACGCAGTATTTT. Amino acid sequence: CASSWTSGSIDTQYF. The chain couples TRBV12-3 or TRBV12-4 to TRBJ2-3; TRBD2 matches at 13 bases. This CDR3 has 15 residues. Trimming cost V 4 bases and J 6 bases; bases outside gene matches: 4.

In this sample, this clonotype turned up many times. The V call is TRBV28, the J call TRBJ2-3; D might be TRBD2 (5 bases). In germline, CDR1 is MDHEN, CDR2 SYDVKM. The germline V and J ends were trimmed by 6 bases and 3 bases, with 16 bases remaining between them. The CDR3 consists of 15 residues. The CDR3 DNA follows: TGTGCCAGCAGCCGTGCCCAGCCGGGGACAGATACGCAGTATTTT. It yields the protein CASSRAQPGTDTQYF.

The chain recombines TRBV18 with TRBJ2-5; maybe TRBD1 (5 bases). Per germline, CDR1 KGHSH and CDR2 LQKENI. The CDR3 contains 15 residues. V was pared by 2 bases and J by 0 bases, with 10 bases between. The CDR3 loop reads CASSPSDRHQETQYF. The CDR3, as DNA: TGTGCCAGCTCACCAAGCGACAGACACCAAGAGACCCAGTACTTC.

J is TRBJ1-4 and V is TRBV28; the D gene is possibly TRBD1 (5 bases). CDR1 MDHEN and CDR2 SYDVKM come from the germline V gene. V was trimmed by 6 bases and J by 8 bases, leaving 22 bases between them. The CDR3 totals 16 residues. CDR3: CASSSPPGGMREKLFF. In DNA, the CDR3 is TGTGCCAGCAGCTCCCCGCCTGGGGGAATGAGAGAAAAACTGTTTTTT. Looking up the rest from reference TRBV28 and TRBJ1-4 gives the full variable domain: DVKVTQSSRYLVKRTGEKVFLECVQDMDHENMFWYRQDPGLGLRLIYFSYDVKMKEKGDIPEGYSVSREKKERFSLILESASTNQTSMYLCASSSPPGGMREKLFFGSGTQLSVL.

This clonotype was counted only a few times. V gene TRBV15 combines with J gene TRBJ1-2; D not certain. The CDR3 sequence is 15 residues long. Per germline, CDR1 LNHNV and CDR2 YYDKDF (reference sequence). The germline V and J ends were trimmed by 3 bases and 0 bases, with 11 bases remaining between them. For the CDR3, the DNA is TGTGCCACCAGCAGTGACTCTACACCTAACTATGGCTACACCTTC. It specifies CATSSDSTPNYGYTF. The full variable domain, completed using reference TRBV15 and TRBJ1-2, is DAMVIQNPRYQVTQFGKPVTLSCSQTLNHNVMYWYQQKSSQAPKLLFHYYDKDFNNEADTPDNFQSRRPNTSFCFLDIRSPGLGDTAMYLCATSSDSTPNYGYTFGSGTRLTVV.

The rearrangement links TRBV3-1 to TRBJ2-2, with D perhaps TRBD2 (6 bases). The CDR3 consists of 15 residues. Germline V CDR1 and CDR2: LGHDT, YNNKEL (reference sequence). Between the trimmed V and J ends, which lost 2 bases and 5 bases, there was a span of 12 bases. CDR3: CASSQLGRTTGELFF. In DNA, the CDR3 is TGTGCCAGCAGCCAATTAGGGAGGACTACCGGGGAGCTGTTTTTT.

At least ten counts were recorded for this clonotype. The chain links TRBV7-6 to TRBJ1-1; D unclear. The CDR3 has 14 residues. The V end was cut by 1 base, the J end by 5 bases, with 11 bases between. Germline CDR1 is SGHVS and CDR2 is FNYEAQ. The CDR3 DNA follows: TGTGCCAGCAGCTTAGGGACCAGACTGACTGAAGCTTTCTTT. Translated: CASSLGTRLTEAFF.

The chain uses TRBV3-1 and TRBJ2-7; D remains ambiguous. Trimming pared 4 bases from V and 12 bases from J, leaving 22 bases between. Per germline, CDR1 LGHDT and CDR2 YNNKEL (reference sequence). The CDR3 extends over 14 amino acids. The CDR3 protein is CASSPTRTVSWAYF. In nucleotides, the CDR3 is TGTGCCAGCAGCCCCACCCGGACCGTCTCTTGGGCGTACTTC.

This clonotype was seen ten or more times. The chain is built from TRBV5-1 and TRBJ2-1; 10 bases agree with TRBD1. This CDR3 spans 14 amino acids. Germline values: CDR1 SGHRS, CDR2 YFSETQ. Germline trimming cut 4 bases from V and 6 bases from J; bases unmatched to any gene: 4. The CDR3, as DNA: TGCGCCAGCAGCGCGACAGGGGGCTCCAATGAGCAGTTCTTC. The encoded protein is CASSATGGSNEQFF.

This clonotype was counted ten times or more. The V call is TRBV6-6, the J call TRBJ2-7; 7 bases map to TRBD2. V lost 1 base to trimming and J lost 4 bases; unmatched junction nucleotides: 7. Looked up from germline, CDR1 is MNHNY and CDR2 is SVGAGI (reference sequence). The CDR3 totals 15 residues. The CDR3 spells CASSYYGGGMYEQYF. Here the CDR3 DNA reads TGTGCCAGCAGTTACTACGGGGGAGGGATGTACGAGCAGTACTTC.

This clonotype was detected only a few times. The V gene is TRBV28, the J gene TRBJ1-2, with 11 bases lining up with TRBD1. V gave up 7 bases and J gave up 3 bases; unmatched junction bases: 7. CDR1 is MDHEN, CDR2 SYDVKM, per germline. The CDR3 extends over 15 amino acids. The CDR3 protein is CASKDRGRWDYGYTF. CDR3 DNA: TGTGCCAGCAAGGACAGGGGGCGCTGGGACTATGGCTACACCTTC.

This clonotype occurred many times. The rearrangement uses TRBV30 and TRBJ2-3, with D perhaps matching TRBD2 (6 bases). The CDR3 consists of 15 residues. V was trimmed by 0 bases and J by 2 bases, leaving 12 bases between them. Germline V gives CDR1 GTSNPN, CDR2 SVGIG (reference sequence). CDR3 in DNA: TGTGCCTGGAGTGTACAGCGGGCCCCCACAGATACGCAGTATTTT. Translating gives CAWSVQRAPTDTQYF.

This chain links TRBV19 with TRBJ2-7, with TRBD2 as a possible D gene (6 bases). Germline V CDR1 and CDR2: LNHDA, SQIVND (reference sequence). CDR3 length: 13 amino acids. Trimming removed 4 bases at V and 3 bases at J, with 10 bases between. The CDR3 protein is CASSTGLYYEQYF. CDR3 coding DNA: TGTGCCAGTAGTACGGGACTCTACTACGAGCAGTACTTC. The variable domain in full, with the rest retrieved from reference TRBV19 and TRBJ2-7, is DGGITQSPKYLFRKEGQNVTLSCEQNLNHDAMYWYRQDPGQGLRLIYYSQIVNDFQKGDIAEGYSVSREKKESFPLTVTSAQKNPTAFYLCASSTGLYYEQYFGPGTRLTVT.

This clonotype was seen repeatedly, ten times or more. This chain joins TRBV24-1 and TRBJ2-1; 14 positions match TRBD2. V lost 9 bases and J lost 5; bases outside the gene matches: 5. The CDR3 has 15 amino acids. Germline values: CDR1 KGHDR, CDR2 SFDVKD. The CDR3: CATERLAGGNNEQFF. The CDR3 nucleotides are TGTGCCACCGAACGACTAGCGGGAGGGAACAATGAGCAGTTCTTC.

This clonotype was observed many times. The CDR3 sequence: CASSWAGTYNEQFF. Here the CDR3 DNA reads TGTGCCAGCTCTTGGGCCGGGACCTACAATGAGCAGTTCTTC. The chain employs TRBV19 and TRBJ2-1; maybe TRBD2 (5 bases). There are 14 residues in the CDR3. CDR1 is LNHDA and CDR2 is SQIVND in the germline V gene (reference sequence). The germline V and J ends were trimmed by 9 bases and 2 bases, with 14 bases remaining between them.